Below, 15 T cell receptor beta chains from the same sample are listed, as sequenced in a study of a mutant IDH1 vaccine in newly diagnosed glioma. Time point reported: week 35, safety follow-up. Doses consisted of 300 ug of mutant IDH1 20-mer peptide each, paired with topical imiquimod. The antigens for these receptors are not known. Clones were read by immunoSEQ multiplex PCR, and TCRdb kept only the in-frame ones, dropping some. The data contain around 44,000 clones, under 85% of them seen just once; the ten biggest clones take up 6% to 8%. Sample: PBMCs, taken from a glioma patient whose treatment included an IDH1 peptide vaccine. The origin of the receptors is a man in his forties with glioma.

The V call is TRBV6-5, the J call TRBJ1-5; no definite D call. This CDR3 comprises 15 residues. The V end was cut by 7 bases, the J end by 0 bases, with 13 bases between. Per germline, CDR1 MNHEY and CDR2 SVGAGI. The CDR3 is CASTPRRVSNQPQHF. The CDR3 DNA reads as TGTGCCAGCACTCCTCGGAGGGTTAGCAATCAGCCCCAGCATTTT.

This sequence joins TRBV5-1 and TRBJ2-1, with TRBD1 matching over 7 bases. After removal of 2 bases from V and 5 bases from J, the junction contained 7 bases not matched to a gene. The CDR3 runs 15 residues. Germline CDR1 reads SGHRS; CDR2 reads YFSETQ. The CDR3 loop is CASSLTQGQDNEQFF. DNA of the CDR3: TGCGCCAGCAGCTTAACACAGGGGCAAGACAATGAGCAGTTCTTC.

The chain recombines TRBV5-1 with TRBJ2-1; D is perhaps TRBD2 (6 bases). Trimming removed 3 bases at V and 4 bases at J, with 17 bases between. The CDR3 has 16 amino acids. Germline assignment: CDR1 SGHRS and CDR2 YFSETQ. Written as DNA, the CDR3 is TGCGCCAGCAGCTATCTACGGGGGAATGGGTACAATGAGCAGTTCTTC. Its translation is CASSYLRGNGYNEQFF.

The CDR3 loop reads CASSFAGTGDGELFF. CDR3 coding DNA: TGTGCCAGCAGCTTCGCAGGGACAGGGGACGGGGAGCTGTTTTTT. The gene calls are TRBV5-4 and TRBJ2-2; 10 bases are shared with TRBD1. The CDR3 spans 15 residues. J lost 7 bases, V lost 2 bases, and 5 bases had no gene match. Germline V gene data show CDR1 as SGHNT and CDR2 as YYREEE (reference sequence).

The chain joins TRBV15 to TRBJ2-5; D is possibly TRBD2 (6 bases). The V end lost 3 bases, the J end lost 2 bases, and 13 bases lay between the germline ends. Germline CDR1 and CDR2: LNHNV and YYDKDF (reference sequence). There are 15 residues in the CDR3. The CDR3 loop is CATSSRRGQQETQYF. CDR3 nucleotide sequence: TGTGCCACCAGCAGCCGGCGGGGCCAACAAGAGACCCAGTACTTC. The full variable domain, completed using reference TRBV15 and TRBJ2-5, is DAMVIQNPRYQVTQFGKPVTLSCSQTLNHNVMYWYQQKSSQAPKLLFHYYDKDFNNEADTPDNFQSRRPNTSFCFLDIRSPGLGDTAMYLCATSSRRGQQETQYFGPGTRLLVL.

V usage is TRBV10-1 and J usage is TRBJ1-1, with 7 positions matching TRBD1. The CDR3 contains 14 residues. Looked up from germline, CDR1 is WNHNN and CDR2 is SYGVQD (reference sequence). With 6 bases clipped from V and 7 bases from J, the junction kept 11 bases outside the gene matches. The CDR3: CASSAGDSKVEAFF. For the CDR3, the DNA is TGCGCCAGCAGCGCCGGGGACAGCAAAGTTGAAGCTTTCTTT.

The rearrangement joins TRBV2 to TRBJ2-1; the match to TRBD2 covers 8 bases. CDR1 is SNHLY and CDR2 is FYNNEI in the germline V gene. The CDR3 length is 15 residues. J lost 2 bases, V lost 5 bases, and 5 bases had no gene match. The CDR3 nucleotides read TGTGCCAGCAGTTCGAGCGGGGGCGCCTACAATGAGCAGTTCTTC. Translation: CASSSSGGAYNEQFF.

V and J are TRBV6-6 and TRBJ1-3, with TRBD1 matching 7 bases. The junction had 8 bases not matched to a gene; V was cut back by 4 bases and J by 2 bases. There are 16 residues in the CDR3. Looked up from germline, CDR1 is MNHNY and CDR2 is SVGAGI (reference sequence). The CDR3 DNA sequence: TGTGCCAGCAGTTCCGCGGGACAGCTCCCTGGAAACACCATATATTTT. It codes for CASSSAGQLPGNTIYF.

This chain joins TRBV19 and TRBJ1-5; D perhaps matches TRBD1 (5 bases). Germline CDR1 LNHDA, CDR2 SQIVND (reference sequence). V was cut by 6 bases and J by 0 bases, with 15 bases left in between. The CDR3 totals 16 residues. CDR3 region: CASRFPGLNSNQPQHF. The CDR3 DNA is TGTGCCAGTAGGTTCCCGGGACTCAATAGCAATCAGCCCCAGCATTTT.

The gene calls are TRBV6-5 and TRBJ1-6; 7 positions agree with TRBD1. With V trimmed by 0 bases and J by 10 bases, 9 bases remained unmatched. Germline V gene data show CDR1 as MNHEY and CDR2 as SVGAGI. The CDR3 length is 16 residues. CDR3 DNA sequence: TGTGCCAGCAGTTACTCAAGGACAGGTTATCGCTCACCCCTCCACTTT. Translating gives CASSYSRTGYRSPLHF.

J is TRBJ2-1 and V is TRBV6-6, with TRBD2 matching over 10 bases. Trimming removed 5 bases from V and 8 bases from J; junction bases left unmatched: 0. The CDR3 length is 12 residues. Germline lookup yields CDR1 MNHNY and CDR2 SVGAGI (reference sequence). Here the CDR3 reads CASSLAGDEQFF. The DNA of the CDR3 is TGTGCCAGCAGTCTAGCGGGGGATGAGCAGTTCTTC.

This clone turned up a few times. The CDR3 is CASSLGRGNYGYTF. CDR3 DNA: TGCGCCAGCAGCTTGGGTAGGGGTAACTATGGCTACACCTTC. The genes are TRBV5-1 and TRBJ1-2; D perhaps matches TRBD1 (5 bases). The CDR3 extends over 14 amino acids. V lost 0 bases, J lost 1 base, and 7 bases lay in between. Germline V gives CDR1 SGHRS, CDR2 YFSETQ.

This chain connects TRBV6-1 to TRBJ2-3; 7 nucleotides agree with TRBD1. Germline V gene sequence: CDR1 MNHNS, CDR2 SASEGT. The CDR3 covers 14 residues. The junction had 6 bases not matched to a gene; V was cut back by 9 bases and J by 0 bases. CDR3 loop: CASRQGISTDTQYF. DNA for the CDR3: TGTGCCAGTCGACAGGGTATCAGCACAGATACGCAGTATTTT.

The CDR3 loop reads CASSPDRDSYGYTF. The DNA for the CDR3 is TGTGCCAGCTCACCGGACCGGGACAGCTATGGCTACACCTTC. The chain combines TRBV18 with TRBJ1-2; 7 bases are shared with TRBD1. The CDR3 is 14 residues long. Germline values: CDR1 KGHSH, CDR2 LQKENI. After removal of 3 bases from V and 4 bases from J, the junction contained 5 bases not matched to a gene.

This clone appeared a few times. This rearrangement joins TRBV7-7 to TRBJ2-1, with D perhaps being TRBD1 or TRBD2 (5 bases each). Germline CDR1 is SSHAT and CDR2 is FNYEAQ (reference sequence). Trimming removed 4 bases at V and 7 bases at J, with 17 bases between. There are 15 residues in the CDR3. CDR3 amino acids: CASSSGPDGMNEQFF. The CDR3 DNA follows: TGTGCCAGCAGCTCGGGACCCGACGGCATGAATGAGCAGTTCTTC.